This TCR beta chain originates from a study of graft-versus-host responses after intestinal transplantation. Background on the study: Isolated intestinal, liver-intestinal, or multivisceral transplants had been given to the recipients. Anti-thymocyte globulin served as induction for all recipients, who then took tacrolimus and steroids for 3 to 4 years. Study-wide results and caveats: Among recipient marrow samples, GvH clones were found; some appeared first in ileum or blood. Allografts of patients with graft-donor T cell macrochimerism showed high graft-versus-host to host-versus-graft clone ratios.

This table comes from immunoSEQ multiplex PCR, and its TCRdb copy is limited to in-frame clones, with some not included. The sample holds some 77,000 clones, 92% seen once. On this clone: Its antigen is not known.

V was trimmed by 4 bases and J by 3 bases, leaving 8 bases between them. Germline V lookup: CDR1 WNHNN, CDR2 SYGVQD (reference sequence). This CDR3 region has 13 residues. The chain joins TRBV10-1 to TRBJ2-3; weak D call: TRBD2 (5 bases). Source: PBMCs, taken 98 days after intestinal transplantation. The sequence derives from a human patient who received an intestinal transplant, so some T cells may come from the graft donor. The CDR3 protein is CASSGQRTDTQYF. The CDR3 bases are TGCGCCAGCAGTGGTCAGCGGACAGATACGCAGTATTTT.